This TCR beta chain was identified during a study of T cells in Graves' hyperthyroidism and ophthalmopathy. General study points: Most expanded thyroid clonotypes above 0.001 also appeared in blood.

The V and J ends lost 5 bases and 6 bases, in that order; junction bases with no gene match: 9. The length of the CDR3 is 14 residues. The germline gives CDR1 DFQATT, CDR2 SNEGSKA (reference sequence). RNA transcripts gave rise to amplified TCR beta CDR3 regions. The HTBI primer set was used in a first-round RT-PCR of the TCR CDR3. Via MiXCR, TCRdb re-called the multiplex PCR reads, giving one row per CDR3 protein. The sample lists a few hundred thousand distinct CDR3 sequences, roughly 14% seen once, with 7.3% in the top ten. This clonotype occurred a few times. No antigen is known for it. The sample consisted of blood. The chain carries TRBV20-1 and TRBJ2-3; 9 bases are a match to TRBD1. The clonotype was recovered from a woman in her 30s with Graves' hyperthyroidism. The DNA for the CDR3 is TGCAGTGCTGGGACAGGGTTCGGCGCTGATACGCAGTATTTT. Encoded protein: CSAGTGFGADTQYF.